These T cell receptor beta chains were read from a single sample in a study of T-cell memory formation after mild COVID-19. TCRdb re-called the 5' RACE reads through MiXCR, storing one row per CDR3 protein. Among roughly 350,000 distinct CDR3 sequences, 25% to 30% were seen once, and the ten largest hold less than 15%. The sequenced sample was PBMCs or a T cell subset sorted from them (not recorded which). The receptors were gathered from an adult woman who had mild COVID-19 (a few samples of this study predate the infection). Cell type and time point are not known. Each CDR3 is given with its conserved first and last residue. Each record gives: clone size, J gene, D gene, V gene, CDR3 DNA, CDR3 protein. D genes are given only for firm matches. Expanded clones get a size class; other rows say once, few or many, or leave the size out.

abundance: .
j_gene: TRBJ1-6
d_gene: .
v_gene: TRBV7-2
CDR3nt: TGTGCCAGCAGCTTTGACAGGTCTTCGGGTTCACCCCTCCACTTT
CDR3aa: CASSFDRSSGSPLHF

abundance: .
j_gene: TRBJ1-1
d_gene: .
v_gene: TRBV7-9
CDR3nt: TGTGCCAGCAGGGCCGACAGTTCTACAACTGAAGCTTTCTTT
CDR3aa: CASRADSSTTEAFF

abundance: few
j_gene: TRBJ2-3
d_gene: .
v_gene: TRBV5-1
CDR3nt: TGCGCCAGCAGCTTGACTAGCCCCCCAGATACGCAGTATTTT
CDR3aa: CASSLTSPPDTQYF

abundance: .
j_gene: TRBJ1-1
d_gene: TRBD1
v_gene: TRBV4-1
CDR3nt: TGCGCCAGCAGCCACGGAGGGCAGGGGGGGATCACTGAAGCTTTCTTT
CDR3aa: CASSHGGQGGITEAFF

abundance: few
j_gene: TRBJ2-7
d_gene: .
v_gene: TRBV7-9
CDR3nt: TGTGCCAGCAGTACGCCAGGTTCCTCCTACGAGCAGTACTTC
CDR3aa: CASSTPGSSYEQYF

abundance: .
j_gene: TRBJ2-7
d_gene: .
v_gene: TRBV11-2
CDR3nt: TGTGCCAGCAGCAAACAGAGGGGGGTCTACGAGCAGTACTTC
CDR3aa: CASSKQRGVYEQYF

abundance: .
j_gene: TRBJ2-1
d_gene: .
v_gene: TRBV20-1
CDR3nt: TGCAGTGCTAGTCTCTGGAATGAGCAGTTCTTC
CDR3aa: CSASLWNEQFF

abundance: few
j_gene: TRBJ2-7
d_gene: .
v_gene: TRBV25-1
CDR3nt: TGTGCCAGCAGCGTAGGTTGGTACGAGCAGTACTTC
CDR3aa: CASSVGWYEQYF

abundance: .
j_gene: TRBJ1-2
d_gene: .
v_gene: TRBV7-2
CDR3nt: TGTGCCAGCAGCGCTGCTCCGGATAACTATGGCTACACCTTC
CDR3aa: CASSAAPDNYGYTF

abundance: .
j_gene: TRBJ2-3
d_gene: TRBD2
v_gene: TRBV20-1
CDR3nt: TGCAGTGCTAGATCCCTAGGACTAGCGGGGGCAGATACGCAGTATTTT
CDR3aa: CSARSLGLAGADTQYF

abundance: .
j_gene: TRBJ2-2
d_gene: TRBD2
v_gene: TRBV19
CDR3nt: TGTGCCAGTAGTGTGGGGACTAGCGGGCCAGGGGAGCTGTTTTTT
CDR3aa: CASSVGTSGPGELFF

abundance: .
j_gene: TRBJ1-2
d_gene: .
v_gene: TRBV6-5
CDR3nt: TGTGCCAGCAGTTACGAGGGCCAGGGCGTGCGTGGCTACACCTTC
CDR3aa: CASSYEGQGVRGYTF

abundance: few
j_gene: TRBJ2-2
d_gene: .
v_gene: TRBV2
CDR3nt: TGTGCCAGCGGACTTTACGGGATGAACACCGGGGAGCTGTTTTTT
CDR3aa: CASGLYGMNTGELFF

abundance: few
j_gene: TRBJ2-3
d_gene: .
v_gene: TRBV7-3
CDR3nt: TGTGCCAGCAACAATGGAGGGGCGGATACGCAGTATTTT
CDR3aa: CASNNGGADTQYF

abundance: few
j_gene: TRBJ2-2
d_gene: .
v_gene: TRBV30
CDR3nt: TGTGCCTGGAGTGCCGGGGGCTACACCGGGGAGCTGTTTTTT
CDR3aa: CAWSAGGYTGELFF

abundance: many
j_gene: TRBJ2-7
d_gene: .
v_gene: TRBV2
CDR3nt: TGTGCCAGCAGTACTGACAGCTACGAGCAGTACTTC
CDR3aa: CASSTDSYEQYF

abundance: once
j_gene: TRBJ2-1
d_gene: TRBD2
v_gene: TRBV12-3/TRBV12-4
CDR3nt: TGTGCCAGCAGTTTTCTTACTAGCGGGAGTAATGAGCAGTTCTTC
CDR3aa: CASSFLTSGSNEQFF

abundance: few
j_gene: TRBJ1-1
d_gene: .
v_gene: TRBV27
CDR3nt: TGTGCCAGCAGTTGGAGCAGGGGGAACACTGAAGCTTTCTTT
CDR3aa: CASSWSRGNTEAFF

abundance: .
j_gene: TRBJ2-3
d_gene: .
v_gene: TRBV19
CDR3nt: TGTGCCACACTAAGCCCTAGCACAGATACGCAGTATTTT
CDR3aa: CATLSPSTDTQYF

abundance: .
j_gene: TRBJ2-5
d_gene: TRBD1
v_gene: TRBV24-1
CDR3nt: TGTGCCACCAGTGATTACAGGGGGCGGGAAGAGACCCAGTACTTC
CDR3aa: CATSDYRGREETQYF

abundance: .
j_gene: TRBJ1-4
d_gene: .
v_gene: TRBV7-8
CDR3nt: TGTGCCAGCAGCCCCAAGAGGGGTACTAATGAAAAACTGTTTTTT
CDR3aa: CASSPKRGTNEKLFF

abundance: .
j_gene: TRBJ1-2
d_gene: .
v_gene: TRBV6-4
CDR3nt: TGTGCCAGCAGTCACGGACAGAGCTATGGCTACACCTTC
CDR3aa: CASSHGQSYGYTF

abundance: few
j_gene: TRBJ2-2
d_gene: TRBD2
v_gene: TRBV5-5
CDR3nt: TGTGCCAGCAGCCTTGTGGCGGGAGCAAACACCGGGGAGCTGTTTTTT
CDR3aa: CASSLVAGANTGELFF

abundance: many
j_gene: TRBJ2-2
d_gene: .
v_gene: TRBV19
CDR3nt: TGTGCCAGTAGGGGTTTCACCGGGGAGCTGTTTTTT
CDR3aa: CASRGFTGELFF

abundance: .
j_gene: TRBJ1-1
d_gene: .
v_gene: TRBV11-2
CDR3nt: TGTGCCAGCAGCTTGTCCGACAAGAACACTGAAGCTTTCTTT
CDR3aa: CASSLSDKNTEAFF

abundance: few
j_gene: TRBJ2-7
d_gene: TRBD1
v_gene: TRBV5-1
CDR3nt: TGCGCCAGCAGCTTGGTGGGGGGACAGGGGTACGAGCAGTACTTC
CDR3aa: CASSLVGGQGYEQYF

abundance: many
j_gene: TRBJ2-7
d_gene: .
v_gene: TRBV25-1
CDR3nt: TGTGCCAGCAGTGAATCAGGAGGTGGGGGCTACGAGCAGTACTTC
CDR3aa: CASSESGGGGYEQYF

abundance: .
j_gene: TRBJ2-1
d_gene: TRBD1
v_gene: TRBV4-3
CDR3nt: TGCGCCAGCAGCCAAGACAGGGGGTCTGTGCAGTTCTTC
CDR3aa: CASSQDRGSVQFF

abundance: .
j_gene: TRBJ1-1
d_gene: .
v_gene: TRBV7-2
CDR3nt: TGTGCCGGGGAGAGCGCGGGCTGGACTGAAGCTTTCTTT
CDR3aa: CAGESAGWTEAFF

abundance: few
j_gene: TRBJ2-1
d_gene: .
v_gene: TRBV7-2
CDR3nt: TGTGCCAGCAGCGGGCCAGTTCGGAATGAGCAGTTCTTC
CDR3aa: CASSGPVRNEQFF

abundance: .
j_gene: TRBJ1-3
d_gene: TRBD1
v_gene: TRBV19
CDR3nt: TGTGCCAGTAGTACTACCGGGACAGGGGGCGCGTCGGGAAACACCATATATTTT
CDR3aa: CASSTTGTGGASGNTIYF

abundance: many
j_gene: TRBJ2-3
d_gene: .
v_gene: TRBV5-1
CDR3nt: TGCGCCAGCAGCTTTGACGGAATCACAGATACGCAGTATTTT
CDR3aa: CASSFDGITDTQYF

abundance: .
j_gene: TRBJ2-1
d_gene: TRBD1
v_gene: TRBV7-9
CDR3nt: TGTGCCAGCAGACGGACAGGGGGCCTCCAAAAGAATGAGCAGTTCTTC
CDR3aa: CASRRTGGLQKNEQFF

abundance: .
j_gene: TRBJ2-1
d_gene: .
v_gene: TRBV7-3
CDR3nt: TGTGCCAGCAGCCGTCCAGGGGACTTCCTGAACAATGAGCAGTTCTTC
CDR3aa: CASSRPGDFLNNEQFF

abundance: .
j_gene: TRBJ1-5
d_gene: .
v_gene: TRBV19
CDR3nt: TGTGCCAGTAGTCCCCCCTGGCGCCAGCCCCAGCATTTT
CDR3aa: CASSPPWRQPQHF

abundance: .
j_gene: TRBJ1-4
d_gene: .
v_gene: TRBV7-6
CDR3nt: TGTGCCAGCAGCTTAGCACGGATAGGGAAGTATACTAATGAAAAACTGTTTTTT
CDR3aa: CASSLARIGKYTNEKLFF

abundance: .
j_gene: TRBJ2-1
d_gene: .
v_gene: TRBV9
CDR3nt: TGTGCCAGCAGCCCATCAGGCGCCTCGAGCTCCTACAATGAGCAGTTCTTC
CDR3aa: CASSPSGASSSYNEQFF

abundance: .
j_gene: TRBJ1-3
d_gene: TRBD1
v_gene: TRBV5-6
CDR3nt: TGTGCCAGCAGCTTCTATGGGACAGGGTTTAGAAACACCATATATTTT
CDR3aa: CASSFYGTGFRNTIYF

abundance: .
j_gene: TRBJ2-6
d_gene: .
v_gene: TRBV18
CDR3nt: TGTGCCAGCTCACTTAGGACAGAGCAGACCTCTGGGGCCAACGTCCTGACTTTC
CDR3aa: CASSLRTEQTSGANVLTF

abundance: .
j_gene: TRBJ2-1
d_gene: .
v_gene: TRBV3-1
CDR3nt: TGTGCCAGCAGCCAAGGCGGTCTCCAGTTCTTC
CDR3aa: CASSQGGLQFF

abundance: few
j_gene: TRBJ1-2
d_gene: .
v_gene: TRBV27
CDR3nt: TGTGCCAGCAGAGAGCCGGGTCAACAAGGCTACACCTTC
CDR3aa: CASREPGQQGYTF

abundance: .
j_gene: TRBJ1-5
d_gene: .
v_gene: TRBV7-3
CDR3nt: TGTGCCAGCAGCCCCTACAATCAGCCCCAGCATTTT
CDR3aa: CASSPYNQPQHF

abundance: .
j_gene: TRBJ1-6
d_gene: TRBD1
v_gene: TRBV7-9
CDR3nt: TGTGCCACCCGGGACAGGAACAATTCACCCCTCCACTTT
CDR3aa: CATRDRNNSPLHF

abundance: .
j_gene: TRBJ1-1
d_gene: .
v_gene: TRBV9
CDR3nt: TGTGCCAGCAGCGTAGGAATGGGAACTGAAGCTTTCTTT
CDR3aa: CASSVGMGTEAFF

abundance: few
j_gene: TRBJ1-2
d_gene: TRBD1
v_gene: TRBV19
CDR3nt: TGTGCCACCTTGGGGACAGCTGGCTATGGCTACACCTTC
CDR3aa: CATLGTAGYGYTF

abundance: .
j_gene: TRBJ2-7
d_gene: .
v_gene: TRBV5-6
CDR3nt: TGTGCCAGCAGCTTGACCCGTGGTTACGAGCAGTACTTC
CDR3aa: CASSLTRGYEQYF

abundance: few
j_gene: TRBJ1-4
d_gene: .
v_gene: TRBV4-1
CDR3nt: TGCGCCAGCAGCCGGAGAGACCCCTCGGTTAAGGAAAAACTGTTTTTT
CDR3aa: CASSRRDPSVKEKLFF

abundance: few
j_gene: TRBJ1-5
d_gene: .
v_gene: TRBV24-1
CDR3nt: TGTGCCACCAGTTCCTCGGACCTCGTCGGGAGCAATCAGCCCCAGCATTTT
CDR3aa: CATSSSDLVGSNQPQHF

abundance: .
j_gene: TRBJ1-3
d_gene: TRBD1
v_gene: TRBV5-1
CDR3nt: TGCGCCAGCAGGTTTGGACAGGGAACTTCTGGAAACACCATATATTTT
CDR3aa: CASRFGQGTSGNTIYF

abundance: .
j_gene: TRBJ1-5
d_gene: .
v_gene: TRBV20-1
CDR3nt: TGCAGTGCCACCGAGGCTGGGGCCCATAGCAATCAGCCCCAGCATTTT
CDR3aa: CSATEAGAHSNQPQHF

abundance: .
j_gene: TRBJ2-3
d_gene: TRBD1
v_gene: TRBV29-1
CDR3nt: TGCAGCGTGGGACAGGGGGCCACGAGCACAGATACGCAGTATTTT
CDR3aa: CSVGQGATSTDTQYF